The 32 T cell receptor beta chains given below trace back to one sample, sequenced in a study of blood T cell repertoires in COVID-19. Data came from immunoSEQ multiplex PCR; TCRdb stores just in-frame clones and leaves some out. The data contain more than 140,000 clones, about 90% of them singletons. Sequencing was done on a sample of peripheral blood. These receptors came from an older woman with acute or convalescent COVID-19.

The V gene is TRBV6-5, the J gene TRBJ2-7, with 8 bases fitting TRBD1. Germline CDR1 and CDR2: MNHEY and SVGAGI. This CDR3 is built from 14 residues. Germline trimming cut 6 bases from V and 2 bases from J; bases unmatched to any gene: 6. This chain's CDR3 is CASSWDRRTYEQYF. CDR3 DNA: TGTGCCAGCAGCTGGGACAGGAGGACCTACGAGCAGTACTTC.

V gene TRBV6-5 combines with J gene TRBJ1-5; TRBD1 aligns across 8 bases. CDR1 and CDR2 from the germline V gene are MNHEY and SVGAGI. V gave up 5 bases and J gave up 5 bases; unmatched junction bases: 2. This CDR3 comprises 13 residues. DNA of the CDR3: TGTGCCAGCAGTCCACAGGGGGATCAGCCCCAGCATTTT. The encoded protein is CASSPQGDQPQHF.

The rearrangement joins TRBV3-1 (or the pseudogene TRBV3-2) to TRBJ2-1, with D maybe TRBD1 (6 bases). The CDR3 loop spans 13 amino acids. The ends were cut back, 4 bases at V and 7 bases at J, with 11 bases in the middle. Germline CDR1 reads LGHDT; CDR2 reads YNNKEL (reference sequence). The DNA of the CDR3 is TGTGCCAGCAGCCGGTTACAGGGAAATGAGCAGTTCTTC. Its translation: CASSRLQGNEQFF.

V usage is TRBV20-1 and J usage is TRBJ2-1, with D tentatively TRBD2 (7 bases). The length of the CDR3 is 11 residues. CDR1 and CDR2 from the germline V gene are DFQATT and SNEGSKA (reference sequence). In DNA form, the CDR3 reads TGCAGGGGAGGGGGGAACAATGAGCAGTTCTTC. It codes for CRGGGNNEQFF.

This chain connects TRBV9 to TRBJ1-2; no firm D call. V lost 4 bases to trimming and J lost 2 bases, with 15 bases between them. In germline, CDR1 is SGDLS, CDR2 YYNGEE. This CDR3 region has 15 residues. CDR3 coding DNA: TGTGCCAGCAGCTCCCACAGTCGAGAAAACTATGGCTACACCTTC. This sequence encodes CASSSHSRENYGYTF.

This clone came up once. The rearrangement links TRBV7-3 to TRBJ2-1; D might be TRBD1 (6 bases). CDR3 length equals 15 residues. Germline-derived CDR1 and CDR2 are SGHTA and FQGTGA. The V and J ends lost 2 bases and 3 bases respectively, with 11 bases between them. CDR3 in amino acids: CASSLLGGNYNEQFF. CDR3 coding DNA: TGTGCCAGCAGCTTACTTGGGGGCAACTACAATGAGCAGTTCTTC.

This clone was seen only a few times. The rearrangement uses TRBV12-3 or TRBV12-4 and TRBJ1-1; the D is unclear. The V end lost 3 bases, the J end lost 6 bases, and 8 bases lay between the germline ends. The length of the CDR3 is 12 residues. CDR3 amino acids: CASSLFEAEAFF. The CDR3 region has the DNA TGTGCCAGCAGTTTGTTCGAGGCTGAAGCTTTCTTT.

The chain couples TRBV9 to TRBJ1-2; tentatively, D is TRBD1 (5 bases). CDR3 size: 15 residues. In germline, CDR1 is SGDLS, CDR2 YYNGEE. V lost 0 bases, J lost 1 base, and 10 bases lay in between. CDR3 amino acids: CASSVDAGINYGYTF. The CDR3 nucleotides read TGTGCCAGCAGCGTAGACGCAGGGATTAACTATGGCTACACCTTC. The whole variable domain, remainder taken from reference TRBV9 and TRBJ1-2, is DSGVTQTPKHLITATGQRVTLRCSPRSGDLSVYWYQQSLDQGLQFLIQYYNGEERAKGNILERFSAQQFPDLHSELNLSSLELGDSALYFCASSVDAGINYGYTFGSGTRLTVV.

DNA for the CDR3: TGTGCCAGCACAGCACTGCGGGGGGCAGGCACTGAAGCTTTCTTT. Translating gives CASTALRGAGTEAFF. This chain links TRBV18 with TRBJ1-1, with a tentative D call TRBD1 (6 bases). Germline V gene lookup returns CDR1 KGHSH and CDR2 LQKENI. This CDR3 spans 15 amino acids. Trimming shortened V by 8 bases and J by 4 bases, and 20 bases separated the two germline ends.

The chain uses TRBV5-4 and TRBJ1-2, with D hard to call. CDR3 length equals 15 residues. The germline V gene has CDR1 SGHNT and CDR2 YYREEE (reference sequence). The V gene lost 0 bases and the J gene lost 4 bases, with 13 bases spanning the gap. This chain's CDR3 is CASSLENRRPYGYTF. DNA for the CDR3: TGTGCCAGCAGCTTGGAGAACAGAAGGCCCTATGGCTACACCTTC.

Concerning this clone: This CDR3 is also generated by other DNA sequences in the sample. The rearrangement links TRBV7-9 to TRBJ1-1; D might be TRBD1 (6 bases). Trimming removed 5 bases at V and 2 bases at J, with 9 bases between. The V gene's germline CDR1 is SEHNR and CDR2 FQNEAQ (reference sequence). This CDR3 region has 13 residues. In DNA, the CDR3 is TGTGCCAGCAGCGTACAGGGTAACACTGAAGCTTTCTTT. Its protein product is CASSVQGNTEAFF.

This clone was detected once. This chain links TRBV6-2 or TRBV6-3 with TRBJ1-2; tentatively, D is TRBD1 (6 bases). V was clipped by 5 bases and J by 4 bases, with 20 bases between them. The germline CDR1 and CDR2 sequences are MNHEY and SVGEGT. This CDR3 comprises 16 residues. The CDR3 is CASSLLQTGPGYGYTF. The DNA for the CDR3 is TGTGCCAGCAGTCTTCTACAAACAGGGCCGGGCTATGGCTACACCTTC.

The J gene is TRBJ2-5, the V gene TRBV4-3, with TRBD2 matching over 7 bases. The germline CDR1 and CDR2 sequences are LGHNA and YSLEER. J gave up 2 bases and V 2 bases, and 5 bases lay outside the gene matches. The CDR3 has 15 amino acids. The CDR3 reads CASSQLGGIQETQYF. CDR3 coding DNA: TGCGCCAGCAGCCAACTGGGGGGGATTCAAGAGACCCAGTACTTC.

This sequence joins TRBV27 and TRBJ1-1; 10 bases agree with TRBD1. This CDR3 contains 12 residues. Trimming removed 8 bases from V and 7 bases from J; junction bases left unmatched: 4. CDR1 MNHEY and CDR2 SMNVEV come from the germline V gene (reference sequence). The CDR3 sequence: CASWDRGNEAFF. The CDR3 DNA reads as TGTGCCAGCTGGGACAGGGGAAATGAAGCTTTCTTT.

The chain has TRBV7-9 and TRBJ1-3; D not certain. Germline V gene lookup returns CDR1 SEHNR and CDR2 FQNEAQ (reference sequence). The CDR3 contains 15 residues. Trimming removed 1 base from V and 0 bases from J, with 7 bases in between. In DNA form, the CDR3 reads TGTGCCAGCAGCTTAGGGCTCTTCTCTGGAAACACCATATATTTT. Its protein is CASSLGLFSGNTIYF.

This clone was seen only once. The rearrangement joins TRBV2 to TRBJ2-7, with 9 bases identical to TRBD2. There are 14 residues in the CDR3. Germline V gene lookup returns CDR1 SNHLY and CDR2 FYNNEI. The trim removed 9 bases at V and 5 bases at J, leaving 11 bases unmatched. The CDR3 spells CASGSGGEVHEQYF. The CDR3 DNA reads TGTGCCAGTGGTAGCGGGGGTGAGGTCCACGAGCAGTACTTC.

This clone was picked up one time. This chain uses TRBV4-1 with TRBJ2-2; 7 bases match TRBD1. The trim removed 1 base at V and 8 bases at J, leaving 10 bases unmatched. CDR1 and CDR2 from the germline V gene are MGHRA and YSYEKL. CDR3 length: 16 amino acids. The CDR3 spells CASSQVQARGFGELFF. The CDR3 DNA sequence: TGCGCCAGCAGCCAAGTGCAGGCCAGGGGGTTTGGGGAGCTGTTTTTT.

This sequence joins TRBV5-1 and TRBJ1-1; the D gene is possibly TRBD1 (5 bases). V lost 1 base and J lost 7, with 17 bases in between. Per germline, CDR1 SGHRS and CDR2 YFSETQ. The CDR3 consists of 15 residues. CDR3 nucleotide sequence: TGCGCCAGCAGCTTGTGGAGGGACGTCAAACTTGAAGCTTTCTTT. Its translation: CASSLWRDVKLEAFF.

The rearrangement joins TRBV28 to TRBJ2-1; unclear D gene. The CDR3 is 14 amino acids. The germline gives CDR1 MDHEN, CDR2 SYDVKM. V lost 5 bases and J 3 bases, leaving 11 bases between the germline ends. CDR3 region: CASSLDTRYNEQFF. CDR3 DNA: TGTGCCAGCAGTCTCGACACCCGCTACAATGAGCAGTTCTTC.

The chain employs TRBV28 and TRBJ2-3; 12 bases align to TRBD2. Germline assignment: CDR1 MDHEN and CDR2 SYDVKM. The CDR3 spans 16 residues. J lost 4 bases, V lost 6 bases, and 8 bases had no gene match. CDR3 DNA: TGTGCCAGCAGGCCAGAAGGACTAGCGGGGCCAGATACGCAGTATTTT. Translating gives CASRPEGLAGPDTQYF. The whole variable domain, filled in from reference TRBV28 and TRBJ2-3, reads DVKVTQSSRYLVKRTGEKVFLECVQDMDHENMFWYRQDPGLGLRLIYFSYDVKMKEKGDIPEGYSVSREKKERFSLILESASTNQTSMYLCASRPEGLAGPDTQYFGPGTRLTVL.

The V gene is TRBV7-6, the J gene TRBJ2-2; no definite D call. Germline CDR1 reads SGHVS; CDR2 reads FNYEAQ. V lost 5 bases and J lost 0, with 13 bases in between. CDR3 size: 16 residues. DNA for the CDR3: TGTGCCAGCAGCCAATACAGCATACCGAACACCGGGGAGCTGTTTTTT. This encodes CASSQYSIPNTGELFF.

The gene calls are TRBV7-2 and TRBJ2-7; TRBD2 is a possible D gene (5 bases). Germline lookup yields CDR1 SGHTA and CDR2 FQGNSA. V gave up 2 bases and J gave up 0 bases, with 11 bases separating them. CDR3 size: 15 residues. DNA of the CDR3: TGTGCCAGCAGCTTAAGGACTTCGAGCTCCTACGAGCAGTACTTC. It yields the protein CASSLRTSSSYEQYF.

The gene calls are TRBV28 and TRBJ1-5, with a possible D match to TRBD1 (5 bases). V gave up 1 base and J gave up 5 bases, with 9 bases separating them. The germline CDR1 and CDR2 sequences are MDHEN and SYDVKM. CDR3 length: 14 residues. CDR3 loop: CASSLSGLYQPQHF. CDR3 DNA: TGTGCCAGCAGTTTATCGGGACTATATCAGCCCCAGCATTTT.

This clone was counted once. The chain employs TRBV9 and TRBJ2-1; 8 bases map to TRBD1. Germline V gene sequence: CDR1 SGDLS, CDR2 YYNGEE. The V gene end was trimmed by 0 bases and the J gene end by 7 bases; junction bases not matched to a gene: 6. This CDR3 region has 15 residues. The CDR3 protein is CASSVGLGTGNEQFF. DNA of the CDR3: TGTGCCAGCAGCGTAGGGTTAGGGACAGGTAATGAGCAGTTCTTC. The full variable domain, in which reference TRBV9 and TRBJ2-1 provide the parts outside the CDR3, is DSGVTQTPKHLITATGQRVTLRCSPRSGDLSVYWYQQSLDQGLQFLIQYYNGEERAKGNILERFSAQQFPDLHSELNLSSLELGDSALYFCASSVGLGTGNEQFFGPGTRLTVL.

The chain is built from TRBV27 and TRBJ1-2, with D possibly TRBD1 on 6 matching bases. V was pared by 6 bases and J by 0 bases, with 17 bases between. Germline V CDR1 and CDR2: MNHEY, SMNVEV (reference sequence). This CDR3 contains 16 residues. The CDR3 bases are TGTGCCAGCAGAGGTTACAGGGAGACCACTAACTATGGCTACACCTTC. This codes for CASRGYRETTNYGYTF.

This chain connects TRBV5-1 to TRBJ1-6, with TRBD1 as a possible D gene (6 bases). CDR1 is SGHRS, CDR2 YFSETQ, per germline. V dropped 6 bases and J dropped 8 bases, with 18 bases sitting between them. The CDR3 length is 15 residues. The CDR3 bases are TGCGCCAGCACCCTAGGGGGGGCTGACGATTCACCCCTCCACTTT. Translation: CASTLGGADDSPLHF.

The chain is built from TRBV15 and TRBJ1-3; D may be TRBD1 (5 bases). Germline CDR1 reads LNHNV; CDR2 reads YYDKDF (reference sequence). The CDR3 contains 17 residues. The ends were cut back, 0 bases at V and 0 bases at J, with 12 bases in the middle. The CDR3: CATSRDRTRDSGNTIYF. CDR3 DNA: TGTGCCACCAGCAGAGATCGGACACGAGACTCTGGAAACACCATATATTTT.

This chain links TRBV4-1 with TRBJ1-4; possibly TRBD1 for D (5 bases). The CDR3 is 18 residues long. In germline, CDR1 is MGHRA, CDR2 YSYEKL. Trimming cost V 0 bases and J 8 bases, with 22 bases left between them. The CDR3, as DNA: TGCGCCAGCAGCCAAGATAGGGCAGGGCGGGAAGACGGGGAAAAACTGTTTTTT. Its protein is CASSQDRAGREDGEKLFF.

This clone was counted once. The chain employs TRBV9 and TRBJ1-5; TRBD1 matches 11 bases. The CDR3 contains 15 residues. The germline V gene has CDR1 SGDLS and CDR2 YYNGEE. Trimming removed 3 bases from V and 4 bases from J; junction bases left unmatched: 3. The CDR3 spells CASSEGTGGNQPQHF. In DNA, the CDR3 is TGTGCCAGCAGCGAAGGGACAGGGGGGAATCAGCCCCAGCATTTT.

The chain is built from TRBV2 and TRBJ2-2; weak D call: TRBD2 (5 bases). Germline CDR1 reads SNHLY; CDR2 reads FYNNEI. The CDR3 length is 15 residues. V lost 5 bases and J lost 7, with 17 bases in between. Written as DNA, the CDR3 is TGTGCCAGCAGTCAAAGGCCCCAACGGGGCGGGGAGCTGTTTTTT. Amino acid sequence: CASSQRPQRGGELFF. Based on the CDR3 plus reference TRBV2 and TRBJ2-2, the full variable domain is EPEVTQTPSHQVTQMGQEVILRCVPISNHLYFYWYRQILGQKVEFLVSFYNNEISEKSEIFDDQFSVERPDGSNFTLKIRSTKLEDSAMYFCASSQRPQRGGELFFGEGSRLTVL.

The chain carries TRBV29-1 and TRBJ2-1; 11 bases are shared with TRBD2. Unmatched junction bases numbered 6, after V lost 5 bases and J lost 9 bases. CDR1 and CDR2 from the germline V gene are SQVTM and ANQGSEA. The CDR3 covers 13 residues. The chain's CDR3 is CSVFSGGATEQFF. For the CDR3, the DNA is TGCAGCGTTTTTAGCGGGGGGGCCACTGAGCAGTTCTTC.

The chain combines TRBV7-9 with TRBJ1-1; tentatively, D is TRBD1 (6 bases). The CDR3 sequence is 16 residues long. CDR1 SEHNR and CDR2 FQNEAQ come from the germline V gene (reference sequence). V was pared by 9 bases and J by 1 base, with 21 bases between. CDR3 sequence: CARSSLGAGANTEAFF. The CDR3 DNA sequence: TGTGCCAGATCTAGTTTGGGGGCAGGGGCGAACACTGAAGCTTTCTTT.